The 28 T cell receptor beta chains below come from one sample, sequenced in a study of T-cell reconstitution after alpha-beta-depleted transplantation in children. As it was prepared, the TCRbeta library received unique molecular identifiers. TCRdb processed the PCR reads anew with MiXCR; each CDR3 protein has one entry. The table includes just under 550,000 distinct CDR3 sequences, roughly 18% detected once. The source material was PBMCs from the stem cell graft donor, sampled from the stem cell graft. The receptor set was obtained from a human donor who donated a stem cell graft to a child with acute lymphoblastic leukemia.

The V gene is TRBV5-4, the J gene TRBJ1-4; 7 positions agree with TRBD1. In germline, CDR1 is SGHNT, CDR2 YYREEE (reference sequence). The trim removed 0 bases at V and 0 bases at J, leaving 23 bases unmatched. There are 23 residues in the CDR3. Written as DNA, the CDR3 is TGTGCCAGCAGCTTGGGGTTGTTTAGGGGGCAAGTACGAGGTCAGACAACTAATGAAAAACTGTTTTTT. It encodes CASSLGLFRGQVRGQTTNEKLFF.

In this sample, this clonotype turned up a few times. The chain joins TRBV5-6 to TRBJ2-1; TRBD2 aligns across 9 bases. The germline V gene has CDR1 SGHDT and CDR2 YYEEEE. With V trimmed by 5 bases and J by 15 bases, 15 bases remained unmatched. The CDR3 runs 14 residues. The CDR3 spells CASSPGLARFAWFF. CDR3 bases: TGTGCCAGCAGTCCGGGACTAGCTAGGTTTGCGTGGTTCTTC.

The rearrangement joins TRBV5-1 to TRBJ1-4; 8 nucleotides match TRBD1. V was clipped by 4 bases and J by 5 bases; unmatched bases: 4. Germline CDR1 and CDR2: SGHRS and YFSETQ. The CDR3 has 14 amino acids. The CDR3 DNA reads TGCGCCAGCAGCCCCCGACAGGGGAATGAAAAACTGTTTTTT. Protein product: CASSPRQGNEKLFF. Looking up the rest from reference TRBV5-1 and TRBJ1-4 gives the full variable domain: KAGVTQTPRYLIKTRGQQVTLSCSPISGHRSVSWYQQTPGQGLQFLFEYFSETQRNKGNFPGRFSGRQFSNSRSEMNVSTLELGDSALYLCASSPRQGNEKLFFGSGTQLSVL.

The chain couples TRBV10-3 to TRBJ2-7; TRBD1 aligns across 9 bases. The CDR3 runs to 15 residues. The germline gives CDR1 ENHRY, CDR2 SYGVKD. The ends lost 3 bases at V and 1 base at J; junction bases unmatched: 4. The CDR3 reads CAISDPGQGSYEQYF. The CDR3 nucleotides read TGTGCCATCAGTGACCCGGGACAGGGTTCCTACGAGCAGTACTTC.

This clonotype was counted between two and nine times. The chain combines TRBV2 with TRBJ1-1; D possibly corresponds to TRBD1 (5 bases). The V end lost 6 bases, the J end lost 6 bases, and 20 bases lay between the germline ends. The CDR3 consists of 15 residues. Germline CDR1 and CDR2: SNHLY and FYNNEI. CDR3 nucleotide sequence: TGTGCCAGCAGCTCCCATTCGACCGGGGGGTCTGAAGCTTTCTTT. It yields the protein CASSSHSTGGSEAFF. Full variable domain (outside the CDR3, taken from reference TRBV2 and TRBJ1-1): EPEVTQTPSHQVTQMGQEVILRCVPISNHLYFYWYRQILGQKVEFLVSFYNNEISEKSEIFDDQFSVERPDGSNFTLKIRSTKLEDSAMYFCASSSHSTGGSEAFFGQGTRLTVV.

The V and J genes are TRBV29-1 and TRBJ2-2; D is uncertain. Looked up from germline, CDR1 is SQVTM and CDR2 is ANQGSEA. With 7 bases removed from V and 0 bases from J, the gap between germline ends came to 12 bases. This CDR3 region has 14 residues. The CDR3 spells CSASGVSNTGELFF. CDR3 bases: TGCAGCGCATCCGGTGTCTCGAACACCGGGGAGCTGTTTTTT.

V usage is TRBV5-5 and J usage is TRBJ2-1; D might be TRBD2 (5 bases). Looked up from germline, CDR1 is SGHKS and CDR2 is YYEKEE (reference sequence). Trimming removed 2 bases from V and 6 bases from J, with 12 bases in between. The CDR3 has 14 amino acids. CDR3 nucleotide sequence: TGTGCCAGCAGCTTACAACTAGTAGGCAATGAGCAGTTCTTC. Translating it yields CASSLQLVGNEQFF.

This clonotype was counted between two and nine times. J is TRBJ2-7 and V is TRBV20-1, with 9 bases identical to TRBD2. Germline assignment: CDR1 DFQATT and CDR2 SNEGSKA (reference sequence). V lost 3 bases to trimming and J lost 5 bases; unmatched junction nucleotides: 11. CDR3 length: 15 amino acids. DNA for the CDR3: TGCAGTGCTAGGATTGGGCTAGCGGGATCCCACGAGCAGTACTTC. This sequence encodes CSARIGLAGSHEQYF.

This sequence joins TRBV20-1 and TRBJ1-5; D unclear. V was trimmed by 6 bases and J by 11 bases, leaving 14 bases between them. CDR1 is DFQATT, CDR2 SNEGSKA, per germline (reference sequence). This CDR3 is built from 11 residues. CDR3: CSARVGGTQHF. The DNA of the CDR3 is TGCAGTGCCCGGGTGGGCGGGACCCAGCATTTT.

The chain joins TRBV21-1 to TRBJ2-5; TRBD2, the D gene given by the table, was not confirmed from the DNA. TRBV21-1 is a documented pseudogene. The CDR3 has 16 amino acids. CDR3 residues: CASSKTSGRIKETQYF. The CDR3 DNA follows: TGTGCCAGCAGCAAGACTAGCGGGAGAATAAAAGAGACCCAGTACTTC.

V usage is TRBV6-1 and J usage is TRBJ2-3; 10 positions match TRBD2. Germline lookup yields CDR1 MNHNS and CDR2 SASEGT. The CDR3 runs to 16 residues. After removal of 5 bases from V and 0 bases from J, the junction contained 5 bases not matched to a gene. CDR3 amino acids: CASSQTSGFSTDTQYF. CDR3 DNA: TGTGCCAGCAGTCAGACTAGCGGGTTTAGCACAGATACGCAGTATTTT.

This clonotype turned up a few times. The V gene is TRBV5-6, the J gene TRBJ2-7; D may be TRBD2 (6 bases). V was trimmed by 0 bases and J by 5 bases, leaving 9 bases between them. This CDR3 has 13 amino acids. Germline V CDR1 and CDR2: SGHDT, YYEEEE. CDR3: CASSLVGSHEQYF. The CDR3, as DNA: TGTGCCAGCAGCTTGGTCGGGAGCCACGAGCAGTACTTC.

The genes are TRBV4-1 and TRBJ1-5; 11 positions agree with TRBD1. The ends lost 3 bases at V and 6 bases at J; junction bases unmatched: 13. Looked up from germline, CDR1 is MGHRA and CDR2 is YSYEKL. The CDR3 extends over 18 amino acids. The CDR3 coding sequence is TGCGCCAGCAGCCATCAAGCGCAGGGGACAGGGGGGGGTCAGCCCCAGCATTTT. Translating gives CASSHQAQGTGGGQPQHF.

V usage is TRBV5-1 and J usage is TRBJ2-1; D uncertain. CDR3 size: 14 residues. CDR1 is SGHRS and CDR2 is YFSETQ in the germline V gene. V was trimmed by 2 bases and J by 0 bases, leaving 6 bases between them. CDR3 amino acids: CASSLVSSYNEQFF. CDR3 DNA: TGCGCCAGCAGCTTAGTCAGCTCCTACAATGAGCAGTTCTTC. Full variable domain (rest looked up from reference TRBV5-1 and TRBJ2-1): KAGVTQTPRYLIKTRGQQVTLSCSPISGHRSVSWYQQTPGQGLQFLFEYFSETQRNKGNFPGRFSGRQFSNSRSEMNVSTLELGDSALYLCASSLVSSYNEQFFGPGTRLTVL.

This clonotype has only a few counts. CDR3: CASSPGYNQPQHF. In DNA, the CDR3 is TGTGCCAGTAGTCCAGGGTACAATCAGCCCCAGCATTTT. This sequence joins TRBV19 and TRBJ1-5; a weak D match, TRBD1 (5 bases). The V end was cut by 5 bases, the J end by 3 bases, with 8 bases between. CDR1 and CDR2 (germline): LNHDA, SQIVND (reference sequence). The CDR3 has 13 amino acids.

V and J are TRBV5-1 and TRBJ1-2, with TRBD1 identical over 7 bases. Germline V gives CDR1 SGHRS, CDR2 YFSETQ. V was pared by 3 bases and J by 2 bases, with 7 bases of the junction left unmatched. This CDR3 spans 15 amino acids. The CDR3 is CASSYTGAGNYGYTF. The CDR3 DNA sequence: TGCGCCAGCAGCTATACAGGGGCCGGGAACTATGGCTACACCTTC.

This clonotype was counted between two and nine times. J is TRBJ2-4 and V is TRBV19; D might be TRBD1 or TRBD2, each matching 6 bases. This CDR3 is 15 amino acids long. Germline V lookup: CDR1 LNHDA, CDR2 SQIVND (reference sequence). The V end lost 3 bases, the J end lost 3 bases, and 12 bases lay between the germline ends. Here the CDR3 DNA reads TGTGCCAGTAGTATTGGAGGGGGTGGCAAAAACATTCAGTACTTC. Amino acid sequence: CASSIGGGGKNIQYF.

The chain joins TRBV3-1 to TRBJ1-4; D unclear. Germline V lookup: CDR1 LGHDT, CDR2 YNNKEL (reference sequence). CDR3 size: 16 residues. Trimming took off 1 base at V and 0 bases at J, with 9 bases between the two ends. The DNA of the CDR3 is TGTGCCAGCAGCCAAGGGGTACGGGCAACTAATGAAAAACTGTTTTTT. Translating it yields CASSQGVRATNEKLFF.

The chain uses TRBV6-5 and TRBJ2-5; D gene uncertain. The germline gives CDR1 MNHEY, CDR2 SVGAGI. The CDR3 has 13 amino acids. V lost 2 bases and J lost 5, with 9 bases in between. CDR3 sequence: CASSYSQPETQYF. The CDR3 DNA reads TGTGCCAGCAGTTACAGCCAGCCGGAGACCCAGTACTTC.

The rearrangement joins TRBV5-1 to TRBJ2-7; possibly TRBD2 for D (6 bases). This CDR3 region has 13 residues. Trimming cost V 4 bases and J 7 bases, with 15 bases left between them. Germline values: CDR1 SGHRS, CDR2 YFSETQ. The CDR3 sequence is CASSHGAGREQYF. The CDR3 region has the DNA TGCGCCAGCAGCCACGGCGCGGGGCGGGAGCAGTACTTC.

V gene TRBV7-6 combines with J gene TRBJ2-7; tentatively, D is TRBD1 (5 bases). The CDR3 consists of 14 residues. From germline, CDR1 is SGHVS and CDR2 FNYEAQ. Trimming shortened V by 4 bases and J by 5 bases, and 15 bases separated the two germline ends. CDR3 sequence: CASSSPGPDNEQYF. For the CDR3, the DNA is TGTGCCAGCAGCTCCCCGGGTCCGGACAACGAGCAGTACTTC.

V is TRBV18 and J is TRBJ2-3, with 9 positions matching TRBD2. The CDR3 consists of 14 residues. Germline V gene lookup returns CDR1 KGHSH and CDR2 LQKENI. With V trimmed by 1 base and J by 5 bases, 1 base remained unmatched. CDR3 nucleotide sequence: TGTGCCAGCTCACCACTAGCGGGAGAAGATACGCAGTATTTT. The encoded protein is CASSPLAGEDTQYF. The full variable domain, completed using reference TRBV18 and TRBJ2-3, is NAGVMQNPRHLVRRRGQEARLRCSPMKGHSHVYWYRQLPEEGLKFMVYLQKENIIDESGMPKERFSAEFPKEGPSILRIQQVVRGDSAAYFCASSPLAGEDTQYFGPGTRLTVL.

This clonotype was seen more than once but under ten times. The chain joins TRBV5-1 to TRBJ2-7; TRBD1 matches at 11 bases. J lost 4 bases, V lost 4 bases, and 7 bases had no gene match. Germline V gene lookup returns CDR1 SGHRS and CDR2 YFSETQ. The CDR3 length is 15 residues. CDR3 nucleotide sequence: TGCGCCAGCAGCCCGGTCCGGGACAGGGGGTACGAGCAGTACTTC. Translating it yields CASSPVRDRGYEQYF.

V gene TRBV5-1 combines with J gene TRBJ2-7, with 13 nucleotides matching TRBD2. V trimming: 0 bases; J trimming: 3 bases; junction bases outside the gene matches: 3. The CDR3 runs 16 residues. CDR1 is SGHRS, CDR2 YFSETQ, per germline. The CDR3 nucleotides read TGCGCCAGCAGCTTGGGGGGGACTAGCGGGAACTACGAGCAGTACTTC. Translating it yields CASSLGGTSGNYEQYF.

A few counts support this clonotype. The chain is built from TRBV5-1 and TRBJ2-7, with D perhaps matching TRBD2 (6 bases). The germline V gene encodes CDR1 SGHRS and CDR2 YFSETQ. There are 15 residues in the CDR3. V shed 0 bases and J shed 8 bases, with 18 bases lying between them. The CDR3 reads CASSLVWAGRLQQYF. CDR3 bases: TGCGCCAGCAGCTTGGTATGGGCGGGAAGGCTACAGCAGTACTTC. Looking up the rest from reference TRBV5-1 and TRBJ2-7 gives the full variable domain: KAGVTQTPRYLIKTRGQQVTLSCSPISGHRSVSWYQQTPGQGLQFLFEYFSETQRNKGNFPGRFSGRQFSNSRSEMNVSTLELGDSALYLCASSLVWAGRLQQYFGPGTRLTVT.

The table lists this clonotype with a few counts. The chain combines TRBV5-1 with TRBJ2-1; 14 nucleotides agree with TRBD2. Germline V CDR1 and CDR2: SGHRS, YFSETQ. This CDR3 is built from 17 residues. V lost 3 bases, J lost 9 bases, and 11 bases stayed unmatched. This CDR3 is CASSYDSTSGRAVEQFF. The CDR3 DNA follows: TGCGCCAGCAGCTACGATTCGACTAGCGGGAGGGCTGTTGAGCAGTTCTTC.

This clonotype was seen a few times. V is TRBV7-6 and J is TRBJ1-1; D is ambiguous. Per germline, CDR1 SGHVS and CDR2 FNYEAQ. The CDR3 is made up of 16 amino acids. Trimming stripped 5 bases from V and 0 bases from J, with 16 bases between. The CDR3 loop is CASSLQDGGLNTEAFF. The CDR3 nucleotides are TGTGCCAGCAGCCTCCAGGACGGTGGATTGAACACTGAAGCTTTCTTT.

This chain links TRBV15 with TRBJ1-4; D call uncertain. CDR1 LNHNV and CDR2 YYDKDF come from the germline V gene (reference sequence). The CDR3 is 17 amino acids. V lost 0 bases and J 3 bases, leaving 14 bases between the germline ends. Written as DNA, the CDR3 is TGTGCCACCAGCAGAGAAAGTTGGGCGGCTTCTAATGAAAAACTGTTTTTT. Amino acids: CATSRESWAASNEKLFF.